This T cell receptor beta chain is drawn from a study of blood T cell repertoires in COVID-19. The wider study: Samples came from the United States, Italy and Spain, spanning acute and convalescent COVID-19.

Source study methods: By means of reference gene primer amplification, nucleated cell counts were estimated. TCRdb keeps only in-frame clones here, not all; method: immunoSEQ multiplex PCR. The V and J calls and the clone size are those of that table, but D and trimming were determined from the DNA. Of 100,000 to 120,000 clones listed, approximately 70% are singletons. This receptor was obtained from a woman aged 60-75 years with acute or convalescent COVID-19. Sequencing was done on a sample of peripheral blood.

CDR3 in DNA: TGTGCCAGTTCGGTGGCTGGCGGGGGGGCCCCTGTATCGAACGTCCTGACTTTC. Protein product: CASSVAGGGAPVSNVLTF. The chain couples TRBV19 to TRBJ2-6, with 9 bases matching TRBD2. The CDR3 spans 18 residues. Germline V gene data show CDR1 as LNHDA and CDR2 as SQIVND (reference sequence). With 8 bases clipped from V and 10 bases from J, the junction kept 21 bases outside the gene matches.